The clone carrying this T cell receptor beta chain occurred a few times. Antigen: not known. The sort gate was single viable CD3+CD4+CD8-CD45RO+ cells for memory CD4+ T cells. This specimen comes from a study of memory CD4+ T cells and cytomegalovirus serostatus. Study in general: Of the healthy Belgian adults, 8 to 10 were CMV seropositive and 24 seronegative. Regarding the study as a whole: Each of 60 to 80 CMV-associated TCRbeta sequences occurred in one to five individuals.

Original methodology: Out-of-frame sequences were removed, leaving a few million distinct TCRbeta sequences. The table came from immunoSEQ multiplex PCR; TCRdb's copy has only in-frame clones and leaves some out. The V and J calls and clone size come from that table; D and trimming were worked out from the DNA. The sample includes 45,000 to 55,000 clones, roughly 80% of them seen just once. Germline assignment: CDR1 SGHNT and CDR2 YYREEE (reference sequence). The V end was cut by 4 bases, the J end by 4 bases, with 21 bases between. This CDR3 has 18 amino acids. Material for sequencing was memory CD4+ T cells from blood. The chain joins TRBV5-4 to TRBJ2-6; D is possibly TRBD2 (7 bases). The TCR comes from an adult in good health and CMV-seronegative. In DNA, the CDR3 is TGTGCCAGCAGCCCGCTCGGGGGAGGGGGTCAGGGGGCCAACGTCCTGACTTTC. Amino acid sequence: CASSPLGGGGQGANVLTF.